A selection of T cell receptor beta chains follows, all from one sample in a study of T cell responses to AZD1222 COVID-19 vaccine. The protocol was immunoSEQ multiplex PCR, while the TCRdb copy is restricted to in-frame clones and leaves out a portion. The data contain fewer than 150,000 clones, around 90% of them seen just once; the ten biggest clones take up 1.5% to 2%. The sample in question was peripheral blood, obtained 28 days after the second AZD1222 dose. The receptor source for this set is an adult who received the AZD1222 COVID-19 vaccine. CDR3s leave out the opening cysteine and the closing phenylalanine or tryptophan. Fields, in order: clone size, V gene, J gene, CDR3 protein. The size of a clone is reported for some rows only, either as once, few or many, or as a class for expanded clones.

clone size: NA
V gene: TRBV7-2
J gene: TRBJ2-1
CDR3 protein: ASSLAGTSGRSSYNEQF

clone size: few
V gene: TRBV5-1
J gene: TRBJ1-2
CDR3 protein: ASSLQEGPYGYT

clone size: NA
V gene: TRBV27
J gene: TRBJ1-6
CDR3 protein: ASSAWYSNPINSPLH

clone size: NA
V gene: TRBV28
J gene: TRBJ1-6
CDR3 protein: ASSHFGQGYNSPLH

clone size: NA
V gene: TRBV5-5
J gene: TRBJ2-7
CDR3 protein: ASSPALGSYEQY

clone size: NA
V gene: TRBV6-5
J gene: TRBJ2-5
CDR3 protein: ATLGGQETQY

clone size: NA
V gene: TRBV7-6
J gene: TRBJ1-4
CDR3 protein: ASSLAGGRGGEKLF

clone size: NA
V gene: TRBV4-2
J gene: TRBJ1-2
CDR3 protein: ASSQDLSWGYT

clone size: NA
V gene: TRBV20-1
J gene: TRBJ1-6
CDR3 protein: SASRARRNSPLH

clone size: NA
V gene: TRBV7-7
J gene: TRBJ2-2
CDR3 protein: ASSLSAQNTGELF

clone size: NA
V gene: TRBV7-9
J gene: TRBJ1-4
CDR3 protein: ASSPEGGGGEKLF

clone size: NA
V gene: TRBV6-5
J gene: TRBJ1-2
CDR3 protein: ASSPLDWNYGYT

clone size: once
V gene: TRBV30
J gene: TRBJ2-7
CDR3 protein: AWSVGDTSPEQY

clone size: NA
V gene: TRBV4-1
J gene: TRBJ2-3
CDR3 protein: ASSQDGVWTDTQY

clone size: NA
V gene: TRBV7-3
J gene: TRBJ2-1
CDR3 protein: ASSPRQGDYNEQF

clone size: NA
V gene: TRBV7-2
J gene: TRBJ2-1
CDR3 protein: ASSLATGGHEQF

clone size: NA
V gene: TRBV12-3/TRBV12-4
J gene: TRBJ1-2
CDR3 protein: ASTFIAGYGYT

clone size: NA
V gene: TRBV12-5
J gene: TRBJ1-1
CDR3 protein: ASGFRSTEAF

clone size: NA
V gene: TRBV2
J gene: TRBJ2-1
CDR3 protein: ASSTGTVNYNEQF

clone size: NA
V gene: TRBV4-2
J gene: TRBJ1-5
CDR3 protein: ASSQHQGAGYQPQH

clone size: NA
V gene: TRBV27
J gene: TRBJ1-5
CDR3 protein: ASSFTGPSNQPQH

clone size: NA
V gene: TRBV19
J gene: TRBJ1-1
CDR3 protein: ASSEILNTEAF